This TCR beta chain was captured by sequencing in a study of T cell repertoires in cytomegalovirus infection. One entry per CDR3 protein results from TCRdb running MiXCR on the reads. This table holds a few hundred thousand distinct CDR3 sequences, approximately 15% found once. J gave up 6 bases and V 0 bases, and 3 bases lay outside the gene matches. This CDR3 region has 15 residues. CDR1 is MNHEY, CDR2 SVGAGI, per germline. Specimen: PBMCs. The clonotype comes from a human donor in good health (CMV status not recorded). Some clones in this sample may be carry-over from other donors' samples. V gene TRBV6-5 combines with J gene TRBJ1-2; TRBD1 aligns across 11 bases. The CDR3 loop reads CASSYSDRGRDGYTF. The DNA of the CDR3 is TGTGCCAGCAGTTACTCGGACAGGGGGCGGGATGGCTACACCTTC.